The present T cell receptor (beta chain) was sequenced within a study of Ad26.COV2.S vaccination and SARS-CoV-2 variants. Study-level results: Placebo recipients and vaccine recipients were similar in non-spike TCR breadth.

With respect to this clone: As yet, its antigen is unknown.

The treatment was: 19 received Ad26.COV2.S at low or high dose, single or two shots; roughly 5 received placebo; per-sample allocation not given. At day 63 after the first vaccine or placebo injection, samples were drawn. Germline V gene sequence: CDR1 SEHNR, CDR2 FQNEAQ (reference sequence). V lost 3 bases and J 10 bases, leaving 4 bases between the germline ends. The CDR3 contains 10 residues. TCRdb's copy holds only in-frame clones and misses some; the assay was immunoSEQ multiplex PCR. The table lists 400,000 to 450,000 clones, about 93% of them singletons. The TCR sequence derives from a person aged 18-60 years who received the Ad26.COV2.S COVID-19 vaccine or a placebo. Sequenced material: peripheral blood, taken in a trial of Ad26.COV2.S vaccine versus placebo. The genes are TRBV7-9 and TRBJ2-4; D gene uncertain. The CDR3 DNA is TGTGCCAGCAGCTTTCTTATTCAGTACTTC. Translating it yields CASSFLIQYF.